These 8 T cell receptor beta chains originate from one sample sequenced in a study of blood T cell repertoires in COVID-19. Libraries were prepared by immunoSEQ multiplex PCR; TCRdb keeps only in-frame clonotypes and omits some of them. The sample records about 150,000 clones, under 90% being singletons. Material for sequencing was peripheral blood. The receptor source for this set is a man aged 55 to 70 with acute or convalescent COVID-19.

The rearrangement links TRBV27 to TRBJ1-1; TRBD1 is a possible D gene (6 bases). Germline V gene lookup returns CDR1 MNHEY and CDR2 SMNVEV (reference sequence). Trimming cost V 0 bases and J 4 bases, with 6 bases left between them. The CDR3 length is 13 residues. CDR3 nucleotide sequence: TGTGCCAGCAGTTTATCAGGGGGCACTGAAGCTTTCTTT. It is translated as CASSLSGGTEAFF.

This chain links TRBV24-1 with TRBJ1-5, with D possibly matching TRBD1 (5 bases). CDR3 length: 13 residues. Germline CDR1 and CDR2: KGHDR and SFDVKD. V was cut by 4 bases and J by 6 bases, with 9 bases left in between. The CDR3 DNA follows: TGTGCCACCAGTGACAGGGCTTTTCAGCCCCAGCATTTT. Residues: CATSDRAFQPQHF.

This chain uses TRBV3-1 (or the pseudogene TRBV3-2) with TRBJ2-7, with 7 bases aligning to TRBD2. After removal of 1 base from V and 4 bases from J, the junction contained 16 bases not matched to a gene. The germline V gene encodes CDR1 LGHDT and CDR2 YNNKEL (reference sequence). The CDR3 is made up of 18 amino acids. For the CDR3, the DNA is TGTGCCAGCAGCCAAGCATTATTTCGGCCAGGGAGGGCTTACGAGCAGTACTTC. Protein product: CASSQALFRPGRAYEQYF.

J is TRBJ1-6 and V is TRBV7-2, with D tentatively TRBD1 (5 bases). CDR3 length: 15 residues. The germline V and J ends were trimmed by 2 bases and 9 bases, with 14 bases remaining between them. The V gene's germline CDR1 is SGHTA and CDR2 FQGNSA. The CDR3 coding sequence is TGTGCCAGCAGCTTATCCGGGCCCCAGGGTTCACCCCTCCACTTT. It encodes CASSLSGPQGSPLHF.

V gene TRBV28 combines with J gene TRBJ2-7; 7 bases agree with TRBD2. After removal of 7 bases from V and 3 bases from J, the junction contained 6 bases not matched to a gene. This CDR3 region has 13 residues. Germline assignment: CDR1 MDHEN and CDR2 SYDVKM. Written as DNA, the CDR3 is TGTGCCAGCAACGGGGGAGGGGACTACGAGCAGTACTTC. The encoded protein is CASNGGGDYEQYF.

In this sample, this clone turned up once. DNA for the CDR3: TGTGCCAGTAGTAGAGTTGGGGACAGGGATTCCTACGAGCAGTACTTC. Residues: CASSRVGDRDSYEQYF. This chain joins TRBV19 and TRBJ2-7, with 9 bases fitting TRBD1. With 4 bases clipped from V and 1 base from J, the junction kept 8 bases outside the gene matches. This CDR3 comprises 16 residues. The V gene's germline CDR1 is LNHDA and CDR2 SQIVND (reference sequence).

The chain carries TRBV7-2 and TRBJ2-7, with 12 bases lining up with TRBD2. This CDR3 is 16 amino acids long. Unmatched junction bases numbered 12, after V lost 5 bases and J lost 7 bases. Germline CDR1 and CDR2: SGHTA and FQGNSA. The DNA for the CDR3 is TGTGCCAGCAGCCCGAGACTAGCGGGAGCGAAGGGTGAGCAGTACTTC. This sequence encodes CASSPRLAGAKGEQYF. Together with reference TRBV7-2 and TRBJ2-7, the CDR3 gives the full variable domain: GAGVSQSPSNKVTEKGKDVELRCDPISGHTALYWYRQSLGQGLEFLIYFQGNSAPDKSGLPSDRFSAERTGGSVSTLTIQRTQQEDSAVYLCASSPRLAGAKGEQYFGPGTRLTVT.

The CDR3 region has the DNA TGTGCCAGCAGCCAAGCCGAGTCGGGGAACTATGGCTACACCTTC. Protein product: CASSQAESGNYGYTF. The gene calls are TRBV3-1 (or the pseudogene TRBV3-2) and TRBJ1-2; D remains unclear. The length of the CDR3 is 15 residues. V lost 1 base to trimming and J lost 2 bases, with 11 bases between them. Germline lookup yields CDR1 LGHDT and CDR2 YNNKEL (reference sequence).